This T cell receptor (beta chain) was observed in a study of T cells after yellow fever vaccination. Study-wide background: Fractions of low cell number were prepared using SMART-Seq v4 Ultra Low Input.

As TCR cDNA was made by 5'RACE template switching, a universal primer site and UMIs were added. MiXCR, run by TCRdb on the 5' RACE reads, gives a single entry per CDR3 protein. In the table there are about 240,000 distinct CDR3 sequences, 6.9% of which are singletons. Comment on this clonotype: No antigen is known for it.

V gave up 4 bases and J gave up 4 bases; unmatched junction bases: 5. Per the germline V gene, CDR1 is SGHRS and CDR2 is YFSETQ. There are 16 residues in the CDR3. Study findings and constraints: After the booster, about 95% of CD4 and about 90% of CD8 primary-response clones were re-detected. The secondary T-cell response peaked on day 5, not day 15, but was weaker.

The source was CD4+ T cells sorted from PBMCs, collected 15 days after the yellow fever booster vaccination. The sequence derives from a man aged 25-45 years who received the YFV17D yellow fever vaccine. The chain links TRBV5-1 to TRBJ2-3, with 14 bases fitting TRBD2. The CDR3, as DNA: TGCGCCAGCAGCCCGGGACTAGCGGGAGACTCAGATACGCAGTATTTT. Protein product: CASSPGLAGDSDTQYF.